A single sample gave rise to the 19 T cell receptor beta chains below, sequenced in a study of T cells after yellow fever vaccination. In TCRdb, the 5' RACE reads were re-called with MiXCR into one record per CDR3 protein. The repertoire holds about 16,000 distinct CDR3 sequences, with 4% as singletons. The sequencing used PBMCs, either bulk or a sorted T-cell subset (CD4+, CD8+, memory, or dextramer-sorted; not recorded which), collected 15 days after the yellow fever booster vaccination. The receptors were gathered from a man in his thirties or forties who received the YFV17D yellow fever vaccine.

This clonotype showed up many times. This chain links TRBV20-1 with TRBJ2-1; TRBD1 matches at 8 bases. V shed 5 bases and J 8 bases; nucleotides not matched to a gene: 5. This CDR3 region has 12 residues. Per the germline V gene, CDR1 is DFQATT and CDR2 is SNEGSKA (reference sequence). DNA for the CDR3: TGCAGTGCTTTAACAGGGGGTCATGAGCAGTTCTTC. This gives the protein CSALTGGHEQFF.

This clonotype came up many times. The rearrangement links TRBV12-3 or TRBV12-4 to TRBJ2-7; no clear D. With 1 base removed from V and 1 base from J, the gap between germline ends came to 8 bases. The CDR3 runs 14 residues. DNA for the CDR3: TGTGCCAGCAGTTTAGGGATACCTTCCTACGAGCAGTACTTC. Its translation: CASSLGIPSYEQYF.

The table lists this clonotype with many counts. Germline is not matched at one junction end, which may reflect a read error. The rearrangement joins TRBV29-1 to TRBJ2-7, with 7 bases fitting TRBD2. The CDR3 totals 14 residues. The germline V gene encodes CDR1 SQVTM and CDR2 ANQGSEA. Here the CDR3 DNA reads TGCAGCGCTGAAACACACGGGGGGTCCTACGAGCAGTACTTC. This gives the protein CSAETHGGSYEQYF.

In this sample, this clonotype turned up many times. The chain links TRBV6-1 to TRBJ2-7; D possibly corresponds to TRBD2 (5 bases). The V and J ends lost 4 bases and 2 bases respectively, with 9 bases between them. Germline-derived CDR1 and CDR2 are MNHNS and SASEGT. The CDR3 spans 13 residues. CDR3 in amino acids: CASSVERTYEQYF. The CDR3 nucleotides read TGTGCCAGCAGTGTGGAGCGGACCTACGAGCAGTACTTC.

This clonotype came up many times. The chain links TRBV5-1 to TRBJ2-3; a weak D match, TRBD2 (5 bases). The CDR3 has 14 residues. From germline, CDR1 is SGHRS and CDR2 YFSETQ. Trimming removed 4 bases at V and 2 bases at J, with 11 bases between. In DNA, the CDR3 is TGCGCCAGCAGCGGGAGATCACACACAGATACGCAGTATTTT. Amino acids: CASSGRSHTDTQYF.

At least ten counts were recorded for this clonotype. The CDR3 is CASRLQYNEKLFF. The CDR3 coding sequence is TGTGCCAGCAGATTACAGTATAATGAAAAACTGTTTTTT. The genes are TRBV25-1 and TRBJ1-4; D is unclear. This CDR3 is built from 13 residues. The V gene lost 6 bases and the J gene lost 4 bases, with 9 bases spanning the gap. Germline V lookup: CDR1 MGHDK, CDR2 SYGVNS. Looking up the rest from reference TRBV25-1 and TRBJ1-4 gives the full variable domain: EADIYQTPRYLVIGTGKKITLECSQTMGHDKMYWYQQDPGMELHLIHYSYGVNSTEKGDLSSESTVSRIRTEHFPLTLESARPSHTSQYLCASRLQYNEKLFFGSGTQLSVL.

The sample holds many counts of this clonotype. The V and J genes are TRBV6-5 and TRBJ2-2, with D possibly TRBD2 on 5 matching bases. CDR3 length: 17 amino acids. Trimming stripped 6 bases from V and 6 bases from J, with 23 bases between. CDR1 MNHEY and CDR2 SVGAGI come from the germline V gene. For the CDR3, the DNA is TGTGCCAGCAGCCACATCAGCGCGGGTGATTACTCCGGGGAGCTGTTTTTT. It specifies CASSHISAGDYSGELFF.

By share of the sample, this clonotype is medium-sized (0.01 to 0.1%). V usage is TRBV5-4 and J usage is TRBJ2-1; D not resolved. CDR1 and CDR2 (germline): SGHNT, YYREEE (reference sequence). The V gene lost 4 bases and the J gene lost 6 bases, with 5 bases spanning the gap. CDR3 length: 11 amino acids. In nucleotides, the CDR3 is TGTGCCAGCAGCATCCCCAATGAGCAGTTCTTC. This encodes CASSIPNEQFF.

The chain employs TRBV6-2 or TRBV6-3 and TRBJ2-6; possibly TRBD1 for D (6 bases). V dropped 6 bases and J dropped 0 bases, with 15 bases sitting between them. The CDR3 contains 17 residues. The germline V gene has CDR1 MNHEY and CDR2 SVGEGT. CDR3 in amino acids: CASSQRGSPSGANVLTF. The CDR3 DNA follows: TGTGCCAGCAGCCAGAGGGGGTCTCCCTCTGGGGCCAACGTCCTGACTTTC.

At least ten counts were recorded for this clonotype. This chain joins TRBV7-9 and TRBJ2-1; D unclear. Germline CDR1 and CDR2: SEHNR and FQNEAQ (reference sequence). This CDR3 has 13 residues. Trimming took off 0 bases at V and 9 bases at J, with 9 bases between the two ends. CDR3 protein: CASSLAPYPEQFF. CDR3 bases: TGTGCCAGCAGCTTAGCCCCTTACCCTGAGCAGTTCTTC.

This clonotype has at least ten counts. This rearrangement joins TRBV3-1 to TRBJ2-1; 12 bases are shared with TRBD2. Germline trimming cut 4 bases from V and 9 bases from J; bases unmatched to any gene: 4. CDR3 size: 14 residues. Germline CDR1 reads LGHDT; CDR2 reads YNNKEL (reference sequence). In nucleotides, the CDR3 is TGTGCCAGCAGCCGACGACTAGCGGGAGTTGAGCAGTTCTTC. Protein: CASSRRLAGVEQFF.

In its sample, this clonotype ranks as medium-sized. The rearrangement uses TRBV7-2 and TRBJ2-1; tentative D call: TRBD2 (7 bases). With 4 bases removed from V and 0 bases from J, the gap between germline ends came to 10 bases. Germline V gene sequence: CDR1 SGHTA, CDR2 FQGNSA. The CDR3 runs 15 residues. The CDR3 here is CASSWGGSSYNEQFF. CDR3 bases: TGTGCCAGCAGCTGGGGGGGCAGCTCCTACAATGAGCAGTTCTTC.

The sample holds many counts of this clonotype. This chain uses TRBV4-2 with TRBJ2-6; possibly TRBD1 or TRBD2 for D (5 bases each). In germline, CDR1 is LGHNA, CDR2 YNFKEQ. This CDR3 has 12 residues. The germline V and J ends were trimmed by 5 bases and 9 bases, with 8 bases remaining between them. The CDR3 DNA reads as TGTGCCAGCAGCGGGGGACGCAACGTCCTGACTTTC. This encodes CASSGGRNVLTF.

This clonotype was detected ten times or more. The chain is built from TRBV9 and TRBJ2-1; 7 nucleotides line up with TRBD1. Germline V gene data show CDR1 as SGDLS and CDR2 as YYNGEE. The CDR3 contains 15 residues. V shed 1 base, J shed 2 bases, and the junction held 3 bases outside the gene matches. The CDR3 reads CASSVRTGTYNEQFF. Written as DNA, the CDR3 is TGTGCCAGCAGCGTAAGGACAGGAACCTACAATGAGCAGTTCTTC.

Ten or more counts support this clonotype. This rearrangement joins TRBV7-3 to TRBJ2-3; TRBD2 aligns across 10 bases. V lost 2 bases, J lost 12 bases, and 11 bases stayed unmatched. Germline CDR1 reads SGHTA; CDR2 reads FQGTGA. This CDR3 comprises 15 residues. The CDR3 DNA reads TGTGCCAGCAGCTTAGAGGCTAGCGGGAGCCCACCCCAGTATTTT. Amino acids: CASSLEASGSPPQYF.

Within the sample, this clonotype is medium-sized (0.01 to 0.1%). The chain is built from TRBV11-2 and TRBJ1-2; weak D call: TRBD1 (5 bases). CDR1 SGHAT and CDR2 FQNNGV come from the germline V gene. V gave up 6 bases and J gave up 4 bases, with 12 bases separating them. The CDR3 runs to 13 residues. The CDR3 here is CASRKTDSYGYTF. CDR3 nucleotide sequence: TGTGCCAGCAGAAAGACAGATAGCTATGGCTACACCTTC.

By its share, this clonotype is medium-sized. This rearrangement joins TRBV7-9 to TRBJ2-1; tentatively, D is TRBD1 (5 bases). V lost 0 bases to trimming and J lost 3 bases, with 12 bases between them. This CDR3 contains 16 residues. Germline assignment: CDR1 SEHNR and CDR2 FQNEAQ (reference sequence). The CDR3 bases are TGTGCCAGCAGCTTAGCGGGATCAGGGAACTACAATGAGCAGTTCTTC. Translating it yields CASSLAGSGNYNEQFF.

This clonotype was detected many times. The gene calls are TRBV12-3 or TRBV12-4 and TRBJ2-5; D may be TRBD2 (5 bases). Deletions cut 5 bases from V and 5 bases from J, with 15 bases between. The CDR3 runs 14 residues. CDR3 region: CASSRQEDVETQYF. The CDR3 coding sequence is TGTGCCAGCAGTCGCCAGGAGGACGTGGAGACCCAGTACTTC.

This clonotype has ten or more counts. The CDR3 protein is CASSFRRVQSSVAGELFF. CDR3 DNA: TGTGCCAGCAGTTTTCGGAGGGTTCAATCTAGTGTGGCCGGGGAGCTGTTTTTT. The rearrangement uses TRBV12-3 or TRBV12-4 and TRBJ2-2; weak D call: TRBD2 (6 bases). Trimming took 3 bases from V and 6 from J, leaving 23 bases between them. The CDR3 contains 18 residues.